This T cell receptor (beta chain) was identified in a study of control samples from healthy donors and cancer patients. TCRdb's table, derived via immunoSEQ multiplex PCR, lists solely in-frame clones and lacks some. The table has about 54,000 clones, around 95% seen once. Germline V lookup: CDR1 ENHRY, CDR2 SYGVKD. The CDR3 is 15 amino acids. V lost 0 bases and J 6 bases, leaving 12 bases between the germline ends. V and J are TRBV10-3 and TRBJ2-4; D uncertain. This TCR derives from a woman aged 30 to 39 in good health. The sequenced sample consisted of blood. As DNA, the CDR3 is TGTGCCATCAGTGAGTCGACTGGGCTCCCAAACATTCAGTACTTC. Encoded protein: CAISESTGLPNIQYF.